Shown below are 10 T cell receptor beta chains from a single sample sequenced in a study of T-cell reconstitution after alpha-beta-depleted transplantation in children. Preparing the TCRbeta library involved the use of unique molecular identifiers. One entry per CDR3 protein, called by TCRdb with MiXCR from the PCR reads. This table holds about 200,000 distinct CDR3 sequences, about 8.2% found once. The source material was PBMCs, mostly from graft donor cells, sampled 360 days after TCRalphabeta/CD19-depleted stem cell transplant. These receptors were obtained from a male patient aged 2 to 10 who had a stem cell transplant for acute myeloid leukemia, so the T cells may come from the graft donor.

Of note for this clonotype: The germline gene is not matched at one end of the junction; a read error may be the cause. J is TRBJ2-2 and V is TRBV6-6; D remains unclear. The CDR3 totals 13 residues. Germline V CDR1 and CDR2: MNHNY, SVGAGI (reference sequence). In DNA form, the CDR3 reads TGTGCCACCAGTTACAGAAACACCGGGGAGCTGTTTTTT. Protein sequence: CATSYRNTGELFF.

The gene calls are TRBV5-5 and TRBJ2-3; D is possibly TRBD2 (5 bases). Germline V gene data show CDR1 as SGHKS and CDR2 as YYEKEE (reference sequence). The CDR3 covers 14 residues. Trimming took 4 bases from V and 0 from J, leaving 9 bases between them. The CDR3 DNA reads TGTGCCAGCAGCATGACTACTAGCACAGATACGCAGTATTTT. Amino acid sequence: CASSMTTSTDTQYF. Full variable domain (missing parts from reference TRBV5-5 and TRBJ2-3): DAGVTQSPTHLIKTRGQQVTLRCSPISGHKSVSWYQQVLGQGPQFIFQYYEKEERGRGNFPDRFSARQFPNYSSELNVNALLLGDSALYLCASSMTTSTDTQYFGPGTRLTVL.

This clonotype was counted only a few times. J is TRBJ1-5 and V is TRBV18, with TRBD1 matching over 7 bases. The CDR3 covers 16 residues. The V segment lost 4 bases and the J segment 1 base; nucleotides outside the gene matches: 7. Germline V lookup: CDR1 KGHSH, CDR2 LQKENI. The CDR3 region is CASSQGQKGSNQPQHF. CDR3 in DNA: TGTGCCAGCTCACAGGGACAGAAAGGAAGCAATCAGCCCCAGCATTTT.

This clonotype was picked up many times. The chain carries TRBV12-3 or TRBV12-4 and TRBJ1-1; D is unclear. Trimming cost V 1 base and J 3 bases, with 12 bases left between them. The CDR3 runs 15 residues. CDR3 nucleotides: TGTGCCAGCAGTTTAGTTTCCCCTGGGGACACTGAAGCTTTCTTT. Residues: CASSLVSPGDTEAFF.

This chain joins TRBV7-8 and TRBJ2-1; 7 nucleotides align to TRBD1. CDR1 SGHVS and CDR2 FQNEAQ come from the germline V gene. The trim removed 4 bases at V and 9 bases at J, leaving 6 bases unmatched. The CDR3 runs 13 residues. The CDR3 loop is CASSSLTGVEQFF. CDR3 in DNA: TGTGCCAGCAGCTCACTTACAGGGGTTGAGCAGTTCTTC. Supplemented by reference TRBV7-8 and TRBJ2-1, the full variable domain reads GAGVSQSPRYKVAKRGQDVALRCDPISGHVSLFWYQQALGQGPEFLTYFQNEAQLDKSGLPSDRFFAERPEGSVSTLKIQRTQQEDSAVYLCASSSLTGVEQFFGPGTRLTVL.

In this sample, this clonotype turned up many times. The chain joins TRBV5-1 to TRBJ1-2; 8 nucleotides line up with TRBD1. Germline assignment: CDR1 SGHRS and CDR2 YFSETQ. J was trimmed by 3 bases and V by 3 bases; bases with no gene match: 4. The CDR3 is made up of 14 amino acids. CDR3 DNA sequence: TGCGCCAGCAGCTCGACAGGGGAGGACTATGGCTACACCTTC. Translation: CASSSTGEDYGYTF.

This clonotype was seen ten or more times. J is TRBJ1-1 and V is TRBV29-1; D remains ambiguous. The CDR3 is 14 residues long. V lost 1 base and J 1 base, leaving 10 bases between the germline ends. Germline loops: CDR1 SQVTM, CDR2 ANQGSEA. CDR3 DNA: TGCAGCGTTGAAGGACGGATTTCGAACACTGAAGCTTTCTTT. It yields the protein CSVEGRISNTEAFF.

Regarding this clonotype: Mismatch with germline at one junction end may stem from a read error. The DNA for the CDR3 is TGTGCTAGTGGGTTGGTACCGGGGAACACTGAAGCTTTCTTT. Translated, it gives CASGLVPGNTEAFF. V is TRBV12-5 and J is TRBJ1-1; no reliable D call. This CDR3 is built from 14 residues. The V gene's germline CDR1 is LGHNT and CDR2 FRNRAP.

This clonotype was counted ten times or more. The V call is TRBV10-3, the J call TRBJ2-7; 9 bases align to TRBD2. Germline lookup yields CDR1 ENHRY and CDR2 SYGVKD. Losses at the gene ends were 2 bases for V and 0 bases for J; bases not matched to a gene: 2. This CDR3 spans 15 amino acids. CDR3 in amino acids: CAISEELAGSYEQYF. DNA of the CDR3: TGTGCCATCAGTGAGGAACTAGCGGGCTCCTACGAGCAGTACTTC.

This clonotype has a count of ten or more. The chain couples TRBV28 to TRBJ2-1; 7 nucleotides agree with TRBD1. Germline V gives CDR1 MDHEN, CDR2 SYDVKM. V dropped 5 bases and J dropped 3; count of bases not matched to a gene: 7. The CDR3 runs to 15 residues. This chain's CDR3 is CASSHPGTVYNEQFF. CDR3 nucleotides: TGTGCCAGCAGTCACCCCGGGACAGTCTACAATGAGCAGTTCTTC.